This T cell receptor beta chain is from a study of glioma-infiltrating T cells. The iRepertoire nested amplicon-rescue multiplex PCR amplified TCR alpha and beta CDR3s from RNA. TCRdb reprocessed the multiplex PCR reads via MiXCR and lists one record per CDR3 protein. The sample lists under 150,000 distinct CDR3 sequences, about 22% seen once, with approximately 26% in the top ten. Germline V gene lookup returns CDR1 SGHDN and CDR2 FVKESK. V shed 1 base and J 4 bases; nucleotides not matched to a gene: 7. CDR3 length: 15 residues. The sample consisted of glioma tissue, nonneoplastic brain tissue, or PBMCs (not recorded which). The sequence was obtained from a human donor with low-grade glioma or glioblastoma, undergoing nonglioma brain surgery, or in good health (not recorded which). This sequence joins TRBV14 and TRBJ2-7; 7 bases are shared with TRBD2. The CDR3 DNA follows: TGTGCCAGCAGCCAAGTTGGAGCGGGGCCTTACGAGCAGTACGTC. Translated, it gives CASSQVGAGPYEQYV.